This entry lists 7 T cell receptor beta chains sequenced from one sample in a study of immune evolution from preneoplasia to lung adenocarcinoma. The repertoire was sequenced with immunoSEQ multiplex PCR; TCRdb's copy has only in-frame clones and lacks some. Among over 30,000 clones listed, about 73% were seen once. The sequencing input was FFPE invasive lung adenocarcinoma tissue. The source is a person between 55 and 69 years old with lung adenocarcinoma.

This rearrangement joins TRBV7-9 to TRBJ2-3, with 9 bases aligning to TRBD1. Trimming cost V 2 bases and J 2 bases; bases outside gene matches: 8. The CDR3 is 17 residues long. Germline CDR1 is SEHNR and CDR2 is FQNEAQ (reference sequence). CDR3 nucleotides: TGTGCCAGCAGCTTATTACGGGGACAGGGCCTCACAGATACGCAGTATTTT. It encodes CASSLLRGQGLTDTQYF.

This chain uses TRBV5-5 with TRBJ2-3; 9 nucleotides line up with TRBD2. Germline CDR1 and CDR2: SGHKS and YYEKEE (reference sequence). This CDR3 has 16 amino acids. V was pared by 0 bases and J by 2 bases, with 4 bases of the junction left unmatched. CDR3 sequence (DNA): TGTGCCAGCAGCTTGGGGACTAGCGAATACACAGATACGCAGTATTTT. Its translation: CASSLGTSEYTDTQYF.

Written as DNA, the CDR3 is TGTGCCACCAGCAGAGATCCAGGACAGGTCCTCCTGAACACTGAAGCTTTCTTT. Encoded protein: CATSRDPGQVLLNTEAFF. This chain uses TRBV15 with TRBJ1-1, with 7 nucleotides matching TRBD1. The CDR3 totals 18 residues. J was trimmed by 0 bases and V by 0 bases; bases with no gene match: 10. CDR1 and CDR2 (germline): LNHNV, YYDKDF (reference sequence).

The chain links TRBV5-6 to TRBJ2-1; TRBD2 agrees at 11 bases. Germline lookup yields CDR1 SGHDT and CDR2 YYEEEE. Trimming took 1 base from V and 9 from J; bases not matched to a gene: 3. This CDR3 contains 14 residues. In DNA, the CDR3 is TGTGCCAGCAGCTTGACTAGCGGGAGCGGTGAGCAGTTCTTC. Its translation: CASSLTSGSGEQFF. The full variable domain, rest sourced from reference TRBV5-6 and TRBJ2-1, is DAGVTQSPTHLIKTRGQQVTLRCSPKSGHDTVSWYQQALGQGPQFIFQYYEEEERQRGNFPDRFSGHQFPNYSSELNVNALLLGDSALYLCASSLTSGSGEQFFGPGTRLTVL.

The table lists this clone with a count of one. V usage is TRBV15 and J usage is TRBJ2-3, with D maybe TRBD2 (6 bases). The CDR3 runs 15 residues. V shed 5 bases and J shed 0 bases, with 12 bases lying between them. CDR1 and CDR2 (germline): LNHNV, YYDKDF (reference sequence). The CDR3 DNA follows: TGTGCCACCAGCGCCCTGGGGGGTAGCACAGATACGCAGTATTTT. It yields the protein CATSALGGSTDTQYF.

In this sample, this clone turned up a few times. The chain has TRBV28 and TRBJ2-1; 10 bases are shared with TRBD2. The V segment lost 5 bases and the J segment 8 bases; nucleotides outside the gene matches: 12. The CDR3 totals 16 residues. Germline CDR1 MDHEN, CDR2 SYDVKM. The CDR3 loop is CASSHRPSGRADEQFF. CDR3 bases: TGTGCCAGCAGTCACCGGCCGAGCGGGAGGGCTGATGAGCAGTTCTTC. The full variable domain, its missing parts supplied by reference TRBV28 and TRBJ2-1, is DVKVTQSSRYLVKRTGEKVFLECVQDMDHENMFWYRQDPGLGLRLIYFSYDVKMKEKGDIPEGYSVSREKKERFSLILESASTNQTSMYLCASSHRPSGRADEQFFGPGTRLTVL.

V gene TRBV7-8 combines with J gene TRBJ2-7, with TRBD2 as a possible D gene (6 bases). Trimming removed 5 bases from V and 6 bases from J, with 14 bases in between. Looked up from germline, CDR1 is SGHVS and CDR2 is FQNEAQ. This CDR3 region has 13 residues. The CDR3 DNA is TGTGCCAGCAGCAACCAGGCGGGACTCGAGCAGTACTTC. It encodes CASSNQAGLEQYF.